The source of this T cell receptor (beta chain) is a study of beta chain features in type 1 diabetes. Study results and caveats: Amplification by PCR could prefer shorter templates, with the same effect in patients and controls. The naive, central memory and Treg TCRB repertoires showed an apparent similarity that was greater among patients than among healthy donors. The study found fewer insertions and more deletions at VDJ junctions in type 1 diabetes patients. People with Type 1 diabetes carried modestly yet significantly shorter TCRB CDR3s in all four CD4+ subsets.

CDR3 length: 15 amino acids. With V trimmed by 1 base and J by 3 bases, 1 base remained unmatched. Looked up from germline, CDR1 is MGHDK and CDR2 is SYGVNS. The study reverse transcribed the entire isolated RNA, so it sequenced expressed TCRB transcripts. Profiling relied on immunoSEQ multiplex PCR, and the TCRdb table lists in-frame clones only, not all of them. This table holds some 350,000 clones, 8.5% to 10% found once. As to this clone: The antigen remains unidentified.

Each of the CD4+ naive, central memory, regulatory and stem cell-like memory populations was sorted via CD45RO/CCR7/CD25/CD127/CD95/CD27. Sequenced sample: central memory CD4+ T cells from blood. The TCR sequence derives from a man aged 25-45 years with type 1 diabetes. This sequence joins TRBV25-1 and TRBJ2-3; TRBD2 matches at 10 bases. The CDR3 region has the DNA TGTGCCAGCAGTGAATTACTAGCGGGGACAGATACGCAGTATTTT. This codes for CASSELLAGTDTQYF.